The clone carrying this T cell receptor beta chain was seen at least ten times. Its antigen is still unknown. CDR1 and CDR2 (germline): SGHTA, FQGNSA. The CDR3 has 15 residues. J was trimmed by 5 bases and V by 0 bases; bases with no gene match: 5. TCRdb ran MiXCR on the reads and lists one entry per CDR3 protein. Of 110,000 to 150,000 distinct CDR3 sequences listed, more than 30% are singletons. The sample originates from a study of T cell repertoires in cytomegalovirus infection. Study-level information: Peptides in the study included HLA-C-restricted and HLA-B-restricted CMV epitopes. Public TCR beta signatures provided an indication of both CMV infection and a matching HLA type. Regarding the study as a whole: CMV carriers having the relevant HLA were flagged by cumulative public TCR beta family frequency. Ex vivo, HLA-C-restricted CMV-specific TCR beta clonotypes prevailed over the rest of the response.

This receptor was identified in a human donor in good health (CMV status not recorded). Some clones in this sample may be carry-over from other donors' samples. Sequenced material: CD8+ T cells from cultured PBMCs, taken from culture after CMV antigen stimulation. The chain joins TRBV7-2 to TRBJ1-2, with 8 bases lining up with TRBD1. The CDR3 DNA reads TGTGCCAGCAGCTTAGCGACAGGGGCTGGGTATGGCTACACCTTC. Its protein product is CASSLATGAGYGYTF.